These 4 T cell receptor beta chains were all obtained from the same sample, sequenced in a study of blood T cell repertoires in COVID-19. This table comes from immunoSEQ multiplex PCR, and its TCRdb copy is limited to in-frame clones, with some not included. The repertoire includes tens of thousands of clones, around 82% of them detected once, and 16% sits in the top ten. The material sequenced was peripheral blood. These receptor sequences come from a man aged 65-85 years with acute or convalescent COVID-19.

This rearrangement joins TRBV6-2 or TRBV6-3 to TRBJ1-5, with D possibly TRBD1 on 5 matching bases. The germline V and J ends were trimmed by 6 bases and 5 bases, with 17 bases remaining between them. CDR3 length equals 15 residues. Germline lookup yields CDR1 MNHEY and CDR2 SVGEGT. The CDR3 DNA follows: TGTGCCAGCAGCAATGGTGACAGCAGCTATCAGCCCCAGCATTTT. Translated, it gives CASSNGDSSYQPQHF.

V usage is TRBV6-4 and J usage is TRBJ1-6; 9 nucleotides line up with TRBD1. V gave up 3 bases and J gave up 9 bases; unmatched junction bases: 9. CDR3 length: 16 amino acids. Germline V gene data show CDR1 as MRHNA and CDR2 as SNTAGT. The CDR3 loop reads CASSESAQGAGSPLHF. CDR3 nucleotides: TGTGCCAGCAGTGAATCAGCACAGGGGGCTGGTTCACCCCTCCACTTT.

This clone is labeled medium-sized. The CDR3, as DNA: TGTGCCAGCAGCTCGACTAGATACTACGAGCAGTACTTC. It specifies CASSSTRYYEQYF. The V call is TRBV13, the J call TRBJ2-7; D may be TRBD2 (6 bases). Trimming left V 4 bases short and J 3 bases short, with 10 bases between. The CDR3 covers 13 residues. The germline V gene encodes CDR1 PRHDT and CDR2 FYEKMQ (reference sequence).

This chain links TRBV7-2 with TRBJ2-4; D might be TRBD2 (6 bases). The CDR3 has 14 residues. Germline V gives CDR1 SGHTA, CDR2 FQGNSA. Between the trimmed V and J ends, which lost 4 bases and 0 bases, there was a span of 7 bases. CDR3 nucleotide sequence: TGTGCCAGCAGCTCCGGGGGAGCCAAAAACATTCAGTACTTC. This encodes CASSSGGAKNIQYF.